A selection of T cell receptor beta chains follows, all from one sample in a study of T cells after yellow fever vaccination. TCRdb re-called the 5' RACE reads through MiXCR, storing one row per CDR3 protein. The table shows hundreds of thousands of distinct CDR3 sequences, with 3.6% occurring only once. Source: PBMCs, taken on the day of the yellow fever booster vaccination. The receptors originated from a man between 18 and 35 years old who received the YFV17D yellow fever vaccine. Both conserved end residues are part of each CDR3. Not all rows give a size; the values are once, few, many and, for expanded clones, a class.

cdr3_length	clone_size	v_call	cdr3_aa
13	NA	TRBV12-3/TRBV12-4	CASRRGQNYEQYF
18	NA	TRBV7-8	CASSQRGTAWGTNYGYTF
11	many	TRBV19	CASRGAGEQFF
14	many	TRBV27	CASSLGGTNQPQHF
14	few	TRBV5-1	CASSTDRDTYGYTF
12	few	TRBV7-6	CASSYDSGPLHF
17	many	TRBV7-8	CASSGGMGATTVRAQYF
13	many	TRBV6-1	CASSVEKGNEQFF
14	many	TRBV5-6	CASSPGGGTETQYF
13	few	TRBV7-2	CASGGGDGNTIYF
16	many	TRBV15	CATSRDSRGGTDTQYF
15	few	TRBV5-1	CASKTSGGITDTQYF
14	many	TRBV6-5	CASSYRLGMYTQYF
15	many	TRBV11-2	CASSLDLSPNQPQHF
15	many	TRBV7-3	CASSPRLAGDNEQFF
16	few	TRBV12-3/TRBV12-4	CASTLLLAATRGTQYF
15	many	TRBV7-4	CASSVKTGDNSPLHF
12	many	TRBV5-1	CASSSVTDTQYF
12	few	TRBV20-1	CSAPRRDYEQFF
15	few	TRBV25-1	CASSPLLEGTDTQYF
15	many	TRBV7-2	CASSGGGQGRSPLHF
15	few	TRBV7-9	CASSLGDRVRDEQFF
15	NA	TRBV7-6	CASSFGLATYNEQFF
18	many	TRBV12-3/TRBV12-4	CASSLGARQLASGNTIYF
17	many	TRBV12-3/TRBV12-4	CASSTGGPAATNEKLFF
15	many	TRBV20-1	CSARDYRWRNTEAFF
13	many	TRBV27	CASSLRENTEAFF
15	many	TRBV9	CASSVQDSSYNEQFF
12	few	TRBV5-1	CASRSGYNEQFF
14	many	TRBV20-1	CSASGGGEGDIQYF
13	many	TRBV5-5	CASSPNMGETQYF
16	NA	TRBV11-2	CASSLKAGAILTEAFF
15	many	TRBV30	CAWSRGLAAAYEQYF
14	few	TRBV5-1	CASSLPGTGRGYTF
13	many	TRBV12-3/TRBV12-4	CASSYTGTAEAFF
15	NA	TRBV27	CASRSRLDRLNEQFF
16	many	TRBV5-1	CASSARARGPGTEAFF
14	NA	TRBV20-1	CSARKGAGTDTQYF
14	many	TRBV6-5	CASSYVGRDYGYTF
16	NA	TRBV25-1	CASSREGTDARETQYF
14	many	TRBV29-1	CSVEERAGNEKLFF
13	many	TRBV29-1	CSVLDRANQPQHF
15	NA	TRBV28	CASSTGDRWNSPLHF
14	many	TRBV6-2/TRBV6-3	CASSSFGLNTEAFF
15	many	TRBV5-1	CASSSGQGPGETQYF
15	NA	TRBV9	CASSATGRYYNEQFF
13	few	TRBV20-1	CSANRDPFQPQHF
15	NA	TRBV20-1	CSARTGTSGYNEQFF
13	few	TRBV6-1	CASSDGAKNIQYF
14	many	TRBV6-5	CASRPGQSNTEAFF
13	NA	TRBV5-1	CASSFFGNSPLHF
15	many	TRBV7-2	CASSFSGGGQETQYF